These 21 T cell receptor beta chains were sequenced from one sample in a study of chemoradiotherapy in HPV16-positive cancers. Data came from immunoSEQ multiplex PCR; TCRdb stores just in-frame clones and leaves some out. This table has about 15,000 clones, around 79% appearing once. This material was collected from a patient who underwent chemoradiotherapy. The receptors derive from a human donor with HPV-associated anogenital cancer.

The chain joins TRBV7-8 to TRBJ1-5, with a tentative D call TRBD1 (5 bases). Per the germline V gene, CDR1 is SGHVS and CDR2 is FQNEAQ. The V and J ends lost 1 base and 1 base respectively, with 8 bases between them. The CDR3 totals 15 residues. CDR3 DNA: TGTGCCAGCAGCTTAGTTAGACAGAGCAATCAGCCCCAGCATTTT. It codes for CASSLVRQSNQPQHF.

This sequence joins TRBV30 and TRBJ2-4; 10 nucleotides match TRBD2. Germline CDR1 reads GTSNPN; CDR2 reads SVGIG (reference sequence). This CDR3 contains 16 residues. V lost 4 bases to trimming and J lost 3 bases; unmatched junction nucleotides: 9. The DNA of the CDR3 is TGTGCCTGGAATAATGGGCTAGCGGGAGTCAAAAACATTCAGTACTTC. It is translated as CAWNNGLAGVKNIQYF.

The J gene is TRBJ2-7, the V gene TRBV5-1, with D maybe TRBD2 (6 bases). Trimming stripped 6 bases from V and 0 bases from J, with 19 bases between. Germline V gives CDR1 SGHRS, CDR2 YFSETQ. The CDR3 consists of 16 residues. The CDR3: CASKTNPSDSSYEQYF. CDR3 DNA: TGCGCCAGCAAAACAAACCCTAGCGATAGCTCCTACGAGCAGTACTTC.

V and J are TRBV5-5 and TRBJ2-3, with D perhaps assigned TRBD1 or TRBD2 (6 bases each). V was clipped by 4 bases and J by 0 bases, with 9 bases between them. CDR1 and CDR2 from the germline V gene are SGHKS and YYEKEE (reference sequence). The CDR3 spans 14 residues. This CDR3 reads CASSTGTSTDTQYF. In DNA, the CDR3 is TGTGCCAGCAGCACAGGGACTAGCACAGATACGCAGTATTTT.

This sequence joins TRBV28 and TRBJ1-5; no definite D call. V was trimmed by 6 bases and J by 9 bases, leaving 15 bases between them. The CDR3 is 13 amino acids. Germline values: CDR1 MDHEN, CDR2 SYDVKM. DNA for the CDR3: TGTGCCAGCAGCCCAGGCGCGACCTGGCCCCAGCATTTT. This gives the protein CASSPGATWPQHF.

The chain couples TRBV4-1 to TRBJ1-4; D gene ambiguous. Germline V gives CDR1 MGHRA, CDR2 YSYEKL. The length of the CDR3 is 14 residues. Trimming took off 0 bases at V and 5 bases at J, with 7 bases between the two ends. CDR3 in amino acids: CASSQESNNEKLFF. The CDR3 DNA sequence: TGCGCCAGCAGCCAAGAATCGAACAATGAAAAACTGTTTTTT.

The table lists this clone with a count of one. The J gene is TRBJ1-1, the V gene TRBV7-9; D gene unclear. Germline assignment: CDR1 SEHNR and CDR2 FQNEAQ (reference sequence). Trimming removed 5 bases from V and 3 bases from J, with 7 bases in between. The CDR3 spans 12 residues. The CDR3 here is CASSPRDTEAFF. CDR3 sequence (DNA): TGTGCCAGCAGCCCCCGAGACACTGAAGCTTTCTTT.

This chain's CDR3 is CASSSGSGVTEAFF. For the CDR3, the DNA is TGTGCCAGCAGCTCCGGAAGCGGCGTCACTGAAGCTTTCTTT. This chain connects TRBV11-3 to TRBJ1-1; D gene unclear. The CDR3 has 14 residues. With 4 bases removed from V and 4 bases from J, the gap between germline ends came to 13 bases. Germline values: CDR1 SGHNT, CDR2 YENEEA.

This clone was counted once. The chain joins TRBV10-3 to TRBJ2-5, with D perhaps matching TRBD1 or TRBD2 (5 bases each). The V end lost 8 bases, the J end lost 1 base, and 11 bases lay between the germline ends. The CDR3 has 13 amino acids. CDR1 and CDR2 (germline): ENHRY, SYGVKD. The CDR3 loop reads CAISGDGQETQYF. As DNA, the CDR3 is TGTGCCATCTCCGGGGACGGCCAAGAGACCCAGTACTTC.

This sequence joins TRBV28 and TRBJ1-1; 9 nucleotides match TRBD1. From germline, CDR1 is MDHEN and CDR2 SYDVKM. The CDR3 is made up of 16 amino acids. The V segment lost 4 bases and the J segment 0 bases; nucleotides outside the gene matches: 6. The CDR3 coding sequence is TGTGCCAGCAGTTGGACCGGGACAGGGCTGAACACTGAAGCTTTCTTT. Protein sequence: CASSWTGTGLNTEAFF. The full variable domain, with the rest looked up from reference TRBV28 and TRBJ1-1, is DVKVTQSSRYLVKRTGEKVFLECVQDMDHENMFWYRQDPGLGLRLIYFSYDVKMKEKGDIPEGYSVSREKKERFSLILESASTNQTSMYLCASSWTGTGLNTEAFFGQGTRLTVV.

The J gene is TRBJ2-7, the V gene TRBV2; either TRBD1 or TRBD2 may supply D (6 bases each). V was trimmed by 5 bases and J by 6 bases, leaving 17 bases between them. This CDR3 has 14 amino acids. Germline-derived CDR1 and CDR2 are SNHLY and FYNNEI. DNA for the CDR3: TGTGCCAGCAGTTACCGGGGGCTGGGGGCCGAGCAGTACTTC. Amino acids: CASSYRGLGAEQYF.

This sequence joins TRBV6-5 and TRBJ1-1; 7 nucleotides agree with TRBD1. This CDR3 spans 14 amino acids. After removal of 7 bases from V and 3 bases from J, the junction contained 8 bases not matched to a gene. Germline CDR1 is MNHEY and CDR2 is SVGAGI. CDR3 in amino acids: CASKGATGYTEAFF. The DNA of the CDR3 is TGTGCCAGCAAAGGGGCGACAGGGTACACTGAAGCTTTCTTT.

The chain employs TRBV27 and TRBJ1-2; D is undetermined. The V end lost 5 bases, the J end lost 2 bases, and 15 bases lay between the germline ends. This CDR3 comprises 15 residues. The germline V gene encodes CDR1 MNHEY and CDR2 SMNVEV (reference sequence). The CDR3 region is CASSRTDGNNYGYTF. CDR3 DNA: TGTGCCAGCAGTCGCACGGACGGTAACAACTATGGCTACACCTTC.

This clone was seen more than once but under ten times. The chain's CDR3 is CASRDRLNQPQHF. The CDR3 bases are TGTGCCAGTAGAGACAGGTTGAATCAGCCCCAGCATTTT. V gene TRBV19 combines with J gene TRBJ1-5; D possibly corresponds to TRBD1 (6 bases). The CDR3 is 13 residues long. V dropped 6 bases and J dropped 4 bases, with 10 bases sitting between them. Germline V lookup: CDR1 LNHDA, CDR2 SQIVND (reference sequence).

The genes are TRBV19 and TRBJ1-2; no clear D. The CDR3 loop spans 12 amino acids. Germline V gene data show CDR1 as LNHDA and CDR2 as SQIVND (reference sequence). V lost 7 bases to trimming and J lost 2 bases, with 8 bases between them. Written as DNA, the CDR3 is TGTGCCAGTATGAGCCGGAACTATGGCTACACCTTC. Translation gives CASMSRNYGYTF.

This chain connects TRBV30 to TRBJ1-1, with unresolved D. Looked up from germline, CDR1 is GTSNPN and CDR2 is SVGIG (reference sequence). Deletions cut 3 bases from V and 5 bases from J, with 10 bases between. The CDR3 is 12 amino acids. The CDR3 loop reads CAWRPGVTEAFF. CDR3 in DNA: TGTGCCTGGAGACCCGGGGTTACTGAAGCTTTCTTT.

CDR3 sequence (DNA): TGTGCCAGCAGTTTCAGGATCATAAATCACACCTTC. This sequence encodes CASSFRIINHTF. The genes are TRBV28 and TRBJ1-2; D gene uncertain. With 3 bases removed from V and 12 bases from J, the gap between germline ends came to 14 bases. Looked up from germline, CDR1 is MDHEN and CDR2 is SYDVKM. This CDR3 region has 12 residues.

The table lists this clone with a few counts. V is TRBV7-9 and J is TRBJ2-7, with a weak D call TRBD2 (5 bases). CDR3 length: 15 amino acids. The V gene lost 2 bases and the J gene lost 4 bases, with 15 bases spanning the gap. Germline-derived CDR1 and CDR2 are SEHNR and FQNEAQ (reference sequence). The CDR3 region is CASSLHTRPGYEQYF. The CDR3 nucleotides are TGTGCCAGCAGCTTACACACTAGGCCGGGATACGAGCAGTACTTC.

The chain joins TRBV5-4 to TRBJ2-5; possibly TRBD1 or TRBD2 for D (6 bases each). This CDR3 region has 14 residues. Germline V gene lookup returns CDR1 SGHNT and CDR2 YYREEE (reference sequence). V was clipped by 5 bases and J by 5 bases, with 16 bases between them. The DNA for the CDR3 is TGTGCCAGCAGTTCCGCAGGGGCGGGGGAGACCCAGTACTTC. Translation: CASSSAGAGETQYF.

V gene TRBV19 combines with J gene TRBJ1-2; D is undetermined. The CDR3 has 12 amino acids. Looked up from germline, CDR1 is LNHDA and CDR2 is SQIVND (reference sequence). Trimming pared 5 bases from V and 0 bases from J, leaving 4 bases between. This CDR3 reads CASSRTNYGYTF. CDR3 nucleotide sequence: TGTGCCAGTAGTCGGACTAACTATGGCTACACCTTC.

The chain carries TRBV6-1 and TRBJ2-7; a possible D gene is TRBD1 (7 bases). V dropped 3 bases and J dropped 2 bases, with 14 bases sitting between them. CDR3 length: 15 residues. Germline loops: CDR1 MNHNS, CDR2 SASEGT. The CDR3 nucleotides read TGTGCCAGCAGTGACGCAGGGGGGATTACCTACGAGCAGTACTTC. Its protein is CASSDAGGITYEQYF.